The clone carrying this T cell receptor beta chain has just a few counts. The antigen is not known. Germline V gene lookup returns CDR1 LNHDA and CDR2 SQIVND (reference sequence). V lost 0 bases and J 2 bases, leaving 8 bases between the germline ends. The CDR3 runs to 14 residues. The sample belongs to a study of identical twins. Study-level findings and limits: Out-of-frame TCR alpha sharing in monozygotic twins exceeded recombination model predictions.

TCRdb redid the calling of the 5' RACE reads with MiXCR, one entry per CDR3 protein. The table lists about 700,000 distinct CDR3 sequences, around 8.6% of them singletons. This same sample was also taken into another study, of yellow fever vaccine responses in identical twins.

V gene TRBV19 combines with J gene TRBJ2-7; D ambiguous. Input material: PBMCs. This TCR derives from a woman between 18 and 29 years old in good health. In DNA, the CDR3 is TGTGCCAGTAGTATAGATTTGCGGACCTACGAGCAGTACTTC. It codes for CASSIDLRTYEQYF.